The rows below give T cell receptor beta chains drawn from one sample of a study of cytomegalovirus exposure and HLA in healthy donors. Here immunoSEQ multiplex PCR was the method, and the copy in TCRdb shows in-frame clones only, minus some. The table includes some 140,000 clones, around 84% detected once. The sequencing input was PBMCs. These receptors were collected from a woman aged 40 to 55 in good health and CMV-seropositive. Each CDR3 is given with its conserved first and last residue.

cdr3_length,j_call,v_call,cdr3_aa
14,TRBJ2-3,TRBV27,CASSFSEEADTQYF
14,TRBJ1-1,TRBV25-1,CASSATVTNTEAFF
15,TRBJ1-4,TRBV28,CASSLGGNVPEKLFF
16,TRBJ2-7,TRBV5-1,CASSLEWRGAGYEQYF
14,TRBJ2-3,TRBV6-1,CASRAAGRTDTQYF
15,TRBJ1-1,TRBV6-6,CASSYSSVAGPEAFF
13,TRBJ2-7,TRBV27,CASSGDRSYEQYF
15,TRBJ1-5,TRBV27,CASSLTGVSNQPQHF
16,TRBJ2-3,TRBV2,CASSEPYRRGTDTQYF
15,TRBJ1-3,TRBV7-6,CASSLGWTGGNTIYF
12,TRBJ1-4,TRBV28,CASSLLQGPRFF
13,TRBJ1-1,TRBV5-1,CASSILLETEAFF
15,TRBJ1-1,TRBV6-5,CASRPGPRRGTEAFF
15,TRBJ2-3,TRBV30,CAWSATGTHTDTQYF
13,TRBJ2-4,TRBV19,CASSSAQGTIQYF
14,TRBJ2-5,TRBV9,CASSVGLAEETQYF
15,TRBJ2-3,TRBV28,CASSGAGVGTDTQYF
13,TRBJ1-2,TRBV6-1,CASRGTTNYGYTF
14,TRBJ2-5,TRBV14,CASSQPDRQETQYF
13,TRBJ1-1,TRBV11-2,CASSLMAGTEAFF
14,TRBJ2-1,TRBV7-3,CASSLGRERNEQFF
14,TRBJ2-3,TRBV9,CASSVVPGTDTQYF
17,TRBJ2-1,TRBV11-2,CASSQILFLAGGHEQFF
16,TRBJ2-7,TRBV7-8,CASSFGHPTGAYEQYF
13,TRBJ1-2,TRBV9,CASSGQGTYGYTF
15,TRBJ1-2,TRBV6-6,CASSYAAGGVGGYTF
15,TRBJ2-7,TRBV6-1,CASSGLDKSSYEQYF
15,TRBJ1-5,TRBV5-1,CASSLGTGGNQPQHF
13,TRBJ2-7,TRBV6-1,CASHRLRWDEQYF
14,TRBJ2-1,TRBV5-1,CASRQGAKVDEQFF
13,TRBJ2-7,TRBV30,CAWSWGRHYEQYF
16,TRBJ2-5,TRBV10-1,CASSEWTGRGPETQYF
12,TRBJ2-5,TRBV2,CASRVAGETQYF
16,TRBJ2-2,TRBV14,CASSQIVGAGTGELFF
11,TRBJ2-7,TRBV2,CASRLDYEQYF
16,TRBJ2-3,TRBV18,CASSLHPYGDTDTQYF
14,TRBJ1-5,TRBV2,CASSHSGGNQPQHF
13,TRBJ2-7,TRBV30,CAWSRLAGDEQYF
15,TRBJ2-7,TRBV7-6,CASSLGTGGSYEQYF
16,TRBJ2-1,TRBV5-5,CASSWGGRGSYNEQFF
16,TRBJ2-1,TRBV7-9,CASSLGLAGVHNEQFF
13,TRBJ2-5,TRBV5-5,CASSLVIQETQYF
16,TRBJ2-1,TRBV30,CAWKRLAGGIYNEQFF
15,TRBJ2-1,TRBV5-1,CASSLEQVTDNEQFF
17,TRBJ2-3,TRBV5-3,CARSLEGQRERTDTQYF
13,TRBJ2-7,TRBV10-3,CAISTSVLYEQYF
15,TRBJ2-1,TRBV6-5,CASRISGRYYNEQFF
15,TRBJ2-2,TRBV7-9,CASSFELRGGGELFF